This entry lists 17 T cell receptor beta chains sequenced from one sample in a study of blood T cells in healthy people across ages. A second about 6 to 12 cycle PCR used barcoded and J-beta primers. MiXCR, applied by TCRdb to the 5' RACE reads, yields one record per CDR3 protein. The table shows about 730,000 distinct CDR3 sequences, with roughly 45% occurring only once. Sequencing was done on a sample of blood. The receptors originated from a woman aged 55-75 years in good health.

The V gene is TRBV7-9, the J gene TRBJ1-2; D gene unclear. V was trimmed by 3 bases and J by 8 bases, leaving 13 bases between them. This CDR3 is built from 13 residues. Germline CDR1 is SEHNR and CDR2 is FQNEAQ (reference sequence). The CDR3 DNA is TGTGCCAGCAGCTTGATGACGGGGAAAGGCTACACCTTC. This encodes CASSLMTGKGYTF.

This clonotype was found a few times. This chain uses TRBV30 with TRBJ2-5, with 7 bases that match TRBD1. V shed 0 bases, J shed 2 bases, and the junction held 6 bases outside the gene matches. The CDR3 runs to 15 residues. The germline V gene encodes CDR1 GTSNPN and CDR2 SVGIG (reference sequence). DNA for the CDR3: TGTGCCTGGAGTGTTCCCGGACAGGCACAAGAGACCCAGTACTTC. It codes for CAWSVPGQAQETQYF.

The V gene is TRBV29-1, the J gene TRBJ2-1; perhaps TRBD2 as D (5 bases). CDR1 and CDR2 (germline): SQVTM, ANQGSEA. The CDR3 length is 12 residues. The V gene lost 4 bases and the J gene lost 7 bases, with 11 bases spanning the gap. CDR3 residues: CSVGPPGNEQFF. The CDR3 bases are TGCAGCGTTGGACCCCCGGGGAATGAGCAGTTCTTC.

This clonotype was observed a handful of times. A read error may account for a junction end that differs from germline. The J gene is TRBJ2-1, the V gene TRBV3-1, with TRBD2 identical over 10 bases. Germline values: CDR1 LGHDT, CDR2 YNNKEL (reference sequence). The CDR3 runs 14 residues. As DNA, the CDR3 is TGTGCCAGCAGCAATCTAGCGGGGGACAATGAGCGGTTCTTC. Amino acid sequence: CASSNLAGDNERFF.

V gene TRBV20-1 combines with J gene TRBJ1-5; TRBD1 aligns across 9 bases. CDR1 DFQATT and CDR2 SNEGSKA come from the germline V gene (reference sequence). V was clipped by 3 bases and J by 4 bases; unmatched bases: 7. This CDR3 spans 15 amino acids. CDR3: CSARETGGSNQPQHF. The DNA of the CDR3 is TGCAGTGCTAGGGAGACAGGGGGTAGTAATCAGCCCCAGCATTTT.

V and J are TRBV10-1 and TRBJ2-5, with 11 positions matching TRBD2. With V trimmed by 6 bases and J by 1 base, 4 bases remained unmatched. The germline V gene encodes CDR1 WNHNN and CDR2 SYGVQD (reference sequence). CDR3 size: 15 residues. DNA for the CDR3: TGCGCCAGCAGACTAGCGGGAGAGTCCCAAGAGACCCAGTACTTC. Protein product: CASRLAGESQETQYF.

This chain links TRBV20-1 with TRBJ1-1, with 7 bases that match TRBD1. The trim removed 3 bases at V and 8 bases at J, leaving 3 bases unmatched. Per the germline V gene, CDR1 is DFQATT and CDR2 is SNEGSKA (reference sequence). The CDR3 loop spans 11 amino acids. Here the CDR3 reads CSARQDREAFF. DNA of the CDR3: TGCAGTGCTAGGCAGGACAGGGAAGCTTTCTTT.

The chain employs TRBV7-8 and TRBJ1-1; possible D gene TRBD1, 5 bases. The CDR3 totals 14 residues. Germline V gene data show CDR1 as SGHVS and CDR2 as FQNEAQ. V was trimmed by 4 bases and J by 4 bases, leaving 13 bases between them. For the CDR3, the DNA is TGTGCCAGCAGCTCCATGCCGGGGGTCACTGAAGCTTTCTTT. Translation gives CASSSMPGVTEAFF. The entire variable domain, with the rest obtained from reference TRBV7-8 and TRBJ1-1, is as follows: GAGVSQSPRYKVAKRGQDVALRCDPISGHVSLFWYQQALGQGPEFLTYFQNEAQLDKSGLPSDRFFAERPEGSVSTLKIQRTQQEDSAVYLCASSSMPGVTEAFFGQGTRLTVV.

Regarding this clonotype: A much larger clonotype is one base distant, so this may be a read error. V is TRBV20-1 and J is TRBJ1-2; TRBD1 matches at 7 bases. Per germline, CDR1 DFQATT and CDR2 SNEGSKA (reference sequence). The length of the CDR3 is 12 residues. CDR3 sequence reads: CSASTGTDGYIF. The CDR3 region has the DNA TGCAGTGCTAGTACAGGGACAGATGGCTACATCTTC.

This clonotype appeared once. The chain recombines TRBV29-1 with TRBJ2-5; 8 positions match TRBD1. Germline CDR1 reads SQVTM; CDR2 reads ANQGSEA. This CDR3 comprises 12 residues. The junction had 3 bases not matched to a gene; V was cut back by 5 bases and J by 4 bases. For the CDR3, the DNA is TGCAGCGTTAGAGGACAGGGAGAGACCCAGTACTTC. Translation: CSVRGQGETQYF.

This clonotype has only a few counts. This chain joins TRBV10-3 and TRBJ2-7; no definite D call. Trimming left V 0 bases short and J 5 bases short, with 5 bases between. The CDR3 contains 12 residues. Looked up from germline, CDR1 is ENHRY and CDR2 is SYGVKD. CDR3 bases: TGTGCCATCAGTGAGTCTTCCCACGAGCAGTACTTC. Translating it yields CAISESSHEQYF.

The CDR3 loop reads CASSQERTDTQYF. The CDR3 coding sequence is TGTGCCAGCAGCCAAGAGCGCACAGATACGCAGTATTTT. This chain joins TRBV4-2 and TRBJ2-3, with unresolved D. This CDR3 has 13 amino acids. The germline V and J ends were trimmed by 0 bases and 1 base, with 2 bases remaining between them. Germline V gene lookup returns CDR1 LGHNA and CDR2 YNFKEQ.

As for this clonotype: This may be a read error: a much more frequent sequence differs by one nucleotide. As DNA, the CDR3 is TGCGCCCGCAGCTCCCTCGTGGCCCGCTCAGTAGATACGCAGTATTTT. Translated, it gives CARSSLVARSVDTQYF. The genes are TRBV5-1 and TRBJ2-3; D is ambiguous. Germline V gene data show CDR1 as SGHRS and CDR2 as YFSETQ. This CDR3 is built from 16 residues.

J is TRBJ1-2 and V is TRBV29-1; 10 bases fit TRBD1. This CDR3 contains 12 residues. CDR1 and CDR2 from the germline V gene are SQVTM and ANQGSEA. With V trimmed by 6 bases and J by 8 bases, 6 bases remained unmatched. The CDR3 DNA is TGCAGCGTCGTGGGACAGGGGAACGGCTACACCTTC. Translating gives CSVVGQGNGYTF.

There are a few counts of this clonotype. The chain is built from TRBV28 and TRBJ1-5; 7 bases are a match to TRBD1. CDR3 length: 15 amino acids. The V gene end was trimmed by 6 bases and the J gene end by 7 bases; junction bases not matched to a gene: 12. CDR1 and CDR2 from the germline V gene are MDHEN and SYDVKM. This CDR3 is CASRPQGEDRQPQHF. CDR3 coding DNA: TGTGCCAGCAGGCCCCAGGGGGAAGACCGACAGCCCCAGCATTTT.

This chain connects TRBV24-1 to TRBJ2-5; D may be TRBD1 or TRBD2 (5 bases each). V was cut by 2 bases and J by 1 base, with 7 bases left in between. This CDR3 is 14 amino acids long. Germline V gene lookup returns CDR1 KGHDR and CDR2 SFDVKD. CDR3 sequence (DNA): TGTGCCACCAGTGATTACGGGGCCCAAGAGACCCAGTACTTC. Translating gives CATSDYGAQETQYF.

This clonotype was seen only a few times. The chain combines TRBV7-9 with TRBJ2-5; D unclear. This CDR3 comprises 14 residues. Germline V gives CDR1 SEHNR, CDR2 FQNEAQ (reference sequence). V was clipped by 2 bases and J by 0 bases, with 7 bases between them. The CDR3 reads CASSLYGDQETQYF. CDR3 DNA sequence: TGTGCCAGCAGCTTATATGGGGACCAAGAGACCCAGTACTTC.